This T cell receptor beta chain was sequenced in a study of blood T cell repertoires in COVID-19. About the research overall: Both acute and convalescent COVID-19 samples were obtained from the United States, Italy and Spain.

The repertoire was sequenced with immunoSEQ multiplex PCR; TCRdb's copy has only in-frame clones and lacks some. This sample has about 130,000 clones, with more than 70% found just once. Sequenced sample: peripheral blood. The clonotype comes from a man aged 50-60 years with acute or convalescent COVID-19.

The DNA of the CDR3 is TGTGCCAGCAGCATGGACAGAAACTATGGCTACACCTTC. As protein: CASSMDRNYGYTF. The chain combines TRBV11-2 with TRBJ1-2, with a weak D call TRBD1 (6 bases). The V gene's germline CDR1 is SGHAT and CDR2 FQNNGV. Trimming took 5 bases from V and 2 from J, leaving 9 bases between them. The CDR3 is 13 residues long. The full variable domain, completed using reference TRBV11-2 and TRBJ1-2, is EAGVAQSPRYKIIEKRQSVAFWCNPISGHATLYWYQQILGQGPKLLIQFQNNGVVDDSQLPKDRFSAERLKGVDSTLKIQPAKLEDSAVYLCASSMDRNYGYTFGSGTRLTVV.